This paragraph reports one T cell receptor beta chain. Its antigen remains unidentified. CDR1 and CDR2 (germline): SGHTA, FQGNSA. Trimming pared 5 bases from V and 2 bases from J, leaving 19 bases between. The length of the CDR3 is 16 residues. The data were produced by immunoSEQ multiplex PCR, yet TCRdb's version contains in-frame clones alone and is incomplete. The repertoire includes 140,000 to 150,000 clones, about 93% of them detected once, and about 1.9% sits in the top ten. This specimen comes from a study of T cell responses to AZD1222 COVID-19 vaccine. Study-wide results and caveats: The breadth and depth of Spike-specific TCRs increased once two AZD1222 doses had been given.

Sequencing was performed on peripheral blood, taken on day 0 of AZD1222 vaccination. This receptor was identified in an adult in good health. The chain employs TRBV7-2 and TRBJ2-7; D is perhaps TRBD2 (5 bases). The CDR3 reads CASSPQSGLGTYEQYF. In nucleotides, the CDR3 is TGTGCCAGCAGCCCCCAAAGCGGACTCGGTACCTACGAGCAGTACTTC.